This TCR beta chain was recovered during a study of blood T cell repertoires in COVID-19. The CDR3 sequence is 12 residues long. The V gene's germline CDR1 is MDHEN and CDR2 SYDVKM. With V trimmed by 10 bases and J by 3 bases, 5 bases remained unmatched. Categorization into cohorts depended on clinical history that participants reported. Profiled with immunoSEQ multiplex PCR; TCRdb holds only in-frame clones, not every one. In the table there are roughly 330,000 clones, approximately 87% of which are singletons. Input material: PBMCs or T cells enriched from blood (not recorded which). The source is a woman aged 30 to 39 who had recovered from COVID-19. The chain links TRBV28 to TRBJ1-2; 7 bases match TRBD1. The CDR3 sequence is CATQGYDYGYTF. Written as DNA, the CDR3 is TGTGCCACACAGGGGTACGACTATGGCTACACCTTC.